The entry below gives a single TCR beta chain sequence along with its context. The antigen is unknown. Clones were read by immunoSEQ multiplex PCR, and TCRdb kept only the in-frame ones, dropping some. Altogether approximately 150,000 clones are present, 80% to 95% being singletons, with the ten largest covering 1.7%. Germline CDR1 and CDR2: SNHLY and FYNNEI. The CDR3 contains 14 residues. Trimming took 8 bases from V and 6 from J, leaving 17 bases between them. This entry is derived from a study of T cell responses to AZD1222 COVID-19 vaccine. Study information: Samples with a second dose at about 4 or about 12 weeks were pooled together. Study-wide points: Among vaccine-associated CD4 TCRs, coverage spanned spike, with dominance at 160-218 and 743-854.

The V and J genes are TRBV2 and TRBJ1-5; D uncertain. The clonotype comes from an adult in good health. The input for sequencing was peripheral blood, taken on day 0 of AZD1222 vaccination. CDR3 DNA sequence: TGTGCCAGCTCCTCGGACTTACTTAGTCAGCCCCAGCATTTT. It codes for CASSSDLLSQPQHF.